This T cell receptor beta chain was sequenced in a study of cytomegalovirus exposure and HLA in healthy donors. This PCR relied on a set of 60 Vbeta primers and 13 Jbeta primers. Sequencing was performed with immunoSEQ multiplex PCR; in TCRdb, only in-frame clones are kept and a portion is missing. The profile shows around 160,000 clones, around 85% of them singletons. Details on this clone: The antigen is unknown.

The CDR3 runs 14 residues. The V and J ends lost 4 bases and 5 bases, in that order; junction bases with no gene match: 6. Germline V gives CDR1 SGHRS, CDR2 YFSETQ. Study-level points and caveats: The classifier reportedly diagnosed cytomegalovirus status with high sensitivity and specificity.

Sequences were obtained from PBMCs. The sequence was collected from a human donor in good health. The chain carries TRBV5-1 and TRBJ2-7; 10 positions match TRBD1. The CDR3 DNA reads as TGCGCCAGCAGCGCAGGGACAGGGGTCCACGAGCAGTACTTC. Amino acids: CASSAGTGVHEQYF.